A selection of T cell receptor beta chains follows, all from one sample in a study of cytomegalovirus exposure and HLA in healthy donors. Data came from immunoSEQ multiplex PCR; TCRdb stores just in-frame clones and leaves some out. The sample carries 200,000 to 250,000 clones, 75% to 90% recorded once. The sample taken for sequencing was PBMCs. Receptors were obtained from a young woman in good health and CMV-seronegative. Each CDR3 is given with its conserved first and last residue. A D gene is named only where the DNA matches it firmly. Size values are once, few and many counts, or a class for expanded clones, and some rows have none.

j_call v_call clone_size d_call cdr3_nt cdr3_aa
TRBJ1-1 TRBV11-2 . . TGTGCCAGCAGCTTTACGGGAGGGACTGAAGCTTTCTTT CASSFTGGTEAFF
TRBJ1-2 TRBV19 . . TGTGCCAGTAGTTTCCCGGGAGGGGGCTATGGCTACACCTTC CASSFPGGGYGYTF
TRBJ2-5 TRBV25-1 . . TGTGCCAGCAGTGAACTTGGCTTCCAAGAGACCCAGTACTTC CASSELGFQETQYF
TRBJ2-7 TRBV6-1 once . TGTGCCAGCAGGGAGTGGGACGAGCAGTACTTC CASREWDEQYF
TRBJ2-5 TRBV30 . TRBD2 TGTGCCTGGAGTGTCCTCAGGACTAGCGGGGGAATGGGGACCCAGTACTTC CAWSVLRTSGGMGTQYF
TRBJ2-1 TRBV13 once . TGTGCCAGCAGCCTCCGGGACATCGGGTACAATGAGCAGTTCTTC CASSLRDIGYNEQFF
TRBJ2-3 TRBV7-9 . . TGTGCCAGCAGCTCCGTAGGAGCGGCGTACCCCCGTGGCACAGATACGCAGTATTTT CASSSVGAAYPRGTDTQYF
TRBJ2-3 TRBV27 . TRBD1 TGTGCCAGCAGTTTAAATTTGGGACAGGCATCAGATACGCAGTATTTT CASSLNLGQASDTQYF
TRBJ2-1 TRBV5-1 . TRBD2 TGCGCCAGCAGCCTGGGACTAGCGGGAGCGGACAATGAGCAGTTCTTC CASSLGLAGADNEQFF
TRBJ2-7 TRBV27 . TRBD1 TGTGCCAGCAGTTTAAAGGGGGCCAGCAGCTCCTCCTACGAGCAGTACTTC CASSLKGASSSSYEQYF
TRBJ2-1 TRBV4-3 . TRBD2 TGCGCCAGCAGCCTAGGAGTCCGGGGGGGCCCTCTTAATGAGCAGTTCTTC CASSLGVRGGPLNEQFF
TRBJ2-4 TRBV5-5 once TRBD2 TGTGCCAGCAGGATCGTGGGGGGGGTAAGGAACATTCAGTACTTC CASRIVGGVRNIQYF
TRBJ1-3 TRBV19 . TRBD1 TGTGCCAGTAGTATCCCGACAGGGCTCTCTGGAAACACCATATATTTT CASSIPTGLSGNTIYF
TRBJ2-7 TRBV4-2 . TRBD2 TGTGCCAGCAGCCAAGAGGGACTAGCGGGATTCTACGAGCAGTACTTC CASSQEGLAGFYEQYF
TRBJ1-1 TRBV2 . . TGTGCCAGCAGTGAACCTAAGAACACTGAAGCTTTCTTT CASSEPKNTEAFF
TRBJ2-5 TRBV6-4 . . TGTGCCAGCAGTGCTCTCCAGGGGCAAGAGACCCAGTACTTC CASSALQGQETQYF
TRBJ2-1 TRBV4-1 . TRBD2 TGCGCCAGCAGCCAAGAATGGCGGGGGGGCCCGATGTTCTTC CASSQEWRGGPMFF
TRBJ2-7 TRBV19 . . TGTGCCAGTAGTATGGGCCAGGGCTCCTACGAGCAGTACTTC CASSMGQGSYEQYF
TRBJ2-7 TRBV5-6 once TRBD1 TGTGCCAGCAGAGGAGGGGGACAGGGTTCCTACGAGCAGTACTTC CASRGGGQGSYEQYF
TRBJ2-5 TRBV5-1 . TRBD2 TGCGCCAGCAGCTCAGCAAAACTAGCGGGAGTTTCTCCGAAAGAGACCCAGTACTTC CASSSAKLAGVSPKETQYF
TRBJ2-7 TRBV5-1 . . TGCGCCAGCAGCTTTAGCTACGAGCAGTACTTC CASSFSYEQYF
TRBJ2-2 TRBV7-3 . TRBD1 TGTGCCAGCAGCTTGACCGGGACAGGGACCACCGGGGAGCTGTTTTTT CASSLTGTGTTGELFF
TRBJ2-7 TRBV27 . TRBD1 TGTGCCAGCAGTTCTAGACAGGGGACGAGAGAGCAGTACTTC CASSSRQGTREQYF
TRBJ2-5 TRBV27 . TRBD1 TGTGCCAGCAGTTCACGGGACCCAGGGGGAGAGACCCAGTACTTC CASSSRDPGGETQYF
TRBJ2-4 TRBV4-3 . TRBD1 TGCGCCAGCAGCCAAGAATTCACACCGACAGGGATCAAATCCAAAAACATTCAGTACTTC CASSQEFTPTGIKSKNIQYF
TRBJ2-1 TRBV9 . TRBD2 TGTGCCAGCAGCGTATCAGCGGGAGGTGGGAATGAGCAGTTCTTC CASSVSAGGGNEQFF
TRBJ2-7 TRBV6-5 . . TGTGCCAGCAGATCCCAAGTGGCTAGATGGTACTTC CASRSQVARWYF
TRBJ2-3 TRBV7-8 . TRBD2 TGTGCCAGCAGCTTACGATCGACTAGCGGGGCGTCGAGGGGCACAGATACGCAGTATTTT CASSLRSTSGASRGTDTQYF
TRBJ2-3 TRBV5-4 . TRBD2 TGTGCCAGCAGCACCTTTACCGGGACTAGCCCTGAAGATACGCAGTATTTT CASSTFTGTSPEDTQYF
TRBJ2-1 TRBV11-3 . . TGTGCCAGCAGCCCAGAGGTCAATGAGCAGTTCTTC CASSPEVNEQFF